The 17 T cell receptor beta chains reported below all come from one sample, sequenced in a study of regulatory T cells in long-lasting Graves disease. Arm-PCR with iRepertoire HTBI primers amplified the CDR3 regions for these TCR beta libraries. TCRdb processed the multiplex PCR reads anew with MiXCR; each CDR3 protein has one entry. The profile shows 310,000 or so distinct CDR3 sequences, approximately 20% of them singletons. Time point described: persistent/refractory GD, antithyroid drugs over 5 years with positive TRAb. PBMCs were the source of the RNA used for TCR sequencing. The specimen was peripheral blood mononuclear cells (PBMCs), collected when the disease was refractory, from a patient treated with antithyroid drugs. These receptors all come from a female donor with Graves disease.

This clonotype appeared many times. The CDR3 DNA reads as TGTGCCAGCAGTTACTCTATGGCTAGCGGTGACTACGAGCAGTACTTC. Translated, it gives CASSYSMASGDYEQYF. V and J are TRBV6-5 and TRBJ2-7, with 7 bases lining up with TRBD2. In germline, CDR1 is MNHEY, CDR2 SVGAGI. CDR3 length: 16 residues. V gave up 0 bases and J gave up 3 bases; unmatched junction bases: 8.

This clonotype came up many times. The chain employs TRBV6-1 and TRBJ1-1; possibly TRBD1 for D (6 bases). The CDR3 spans 14 residues. V shed 10 bases and J shed 3 bases, with 18 bases lying between them. The germline V gene has CDR1 MNHNS and CDR2 SASEGT. The CDR3 reads CATTSQGLDTEAFF. CDR3 DNA: TGTGCCACCACCTCCCAGGGGCTAGACACTGAAGCTTTCTTT.

Many counts were recorded for this clonotype. This chain's CDR3 is CASSVGRRSLNQPQHF. The CDR3 DNA reads TGTGCCAGCAGCGTGGGACGCCGGTCACTTAATCAGCCCCAGCATTTT. The V gene is TRBV7-8, the J gene TRBJ1-5; a possible D gene is TRBD1 (5 bases). V was trimmed by 5 bases and J by 4 bases, leaving 18 bases between them. The germline gives CDR1 SGHVS, CDR2 FQNEAQ. The CDR3 runs to 16 residues.

The chain employs TRBV27 and TRBJ2-2; 7 positions agree with TRBD2. The CDR3 contains 15 residues. Unmatched junction bases numbered 12, after V lost 7 bases and J lost 7 bases. CDR1 and CDR2 (germline): MNHEY, SMNVEV (reference sequence). The chain's CDR3 is CASTESGTSGGELFF. CDR3 DNA sequence: TGTGCCAGCACAGAAAGCGGGACTTCTGGCGGGGAGCTGTTTTTT.

The chain employs TRBV7-9 and TRBJ2-2; no definite D call. CDR1 is SEHNR, CDR2 FQNEAQ, per germline (reference sequence). This CDR3 has 13 residues. V dropped 5 bases and J dropped 1 base, with 5 bases sitting between them. The CDR3 bases are TGTGCCAGCAGCCAGGTGAACACCGGGGAGCTGTTTTTT. This encodes CASSQVNTGELFF.

Turning to this clonotype: A much larger clonotype is one base distant, so this may be a read error. The chain is built from TRBV12-3 or TRBV12-4 and TRBJ2-7, with TRBD1 as a possible D gene (5 bases). The CDR3 runs to 13 residues. V lost 8 bases and J lost 1, with 12 bases in between. Here the CDR3 reads CASGRTRSYEQYF. In DNA form, the CDR3 reads TGTGCCAGCGGAAGGACAAGGTCCTACGAGCAGTACTTC.

This clonotype has more than one count but fewer than ten. This chain's CDR3 is CASSLRGTIYEQYF. CDR3 DNA: TGTGCCAGCAGTTTAAGGGGAACGATATACGAGCAGTACTTC. This chain connects TRBV6-2 or TRBV6-3 to TRBJ2-7, with D maybe TRBD1 (5 bases). Germline CDR1 MNHEY, CDR2 SVGEGT. The CDR3 sequence is 14 residues long. The V and J ends lost 4 bases and 4 bases respectively, with 14 bases between them.

This clonotype was recorded at least ten times. The chain employs TRBV28 and TRBJ2-7, with 7 nucleotides matching TRBD2. Germline CDR1 MDHEN, CDR2 SYDVKM. The CDR3 has 14 residues. V shed 7 bases, J shed 4 bases, and the junction held 10 bases outside the gene matches. The CDR3: CASNLPGLLYEQYF. DNA of the CDR3: TGTGCCAGCAATCTCCCGGGACTATTATACGAGCAGTACTTC.

This clonotype was picked up many times. The J gene is TRBJ2-7, the V gene TRBV12-3 or TRBV12-4; TRBD1 might be the D (5 bases). CDR3 length: 15 residues. V was pared by 9 bases and J by 5 bases, with 23 bases between. CDR3 region: CASSGPETVHDEQYF. The CDR3, as DNA: TGTGCCAGTTCTGGCCCGGAGACAGTCCACGACGAGCAGTACTTC.

This clonotype was counted many times. The chain has TRBV2 and TRBJ1-4; TRBD1 matches at 8 bases. Trimming cost V 4 bases and J 4 bases; bases outside gene matches: 8. The CDR3 length is 16 residues. Per germline, CDR1 SNHLY and CDR2 FYNNEI. The CDR3 loop is CASSGDPQGVNEKLFF. The CDR3, as DNA: TGTGCCAGCAGTGGAGACCCACAGGGGGTTAATGAAAAACTGTTTTTT.

The chain links TRBV7-8 to TRBJ2-2; 9 positions agree with TRBD1. The CDR3 is made up of 16 amino acids. With 5 bases clipped from V and 4 bases from J, the junction kept 8 bases outside the gene matches. The V gene's germline CDR1 is SGHVS and CDR2 FQNEAQ. CDR3 region: CASSPLGQGSTGELFF. The CDR3 region has the DNA TGTGCCAGCAGCCCACTCGGACAGGGGAGCACCGGGGAGCTGTTTTTT.

There are many counts of this clonotype. This chain links TRBV30 with TRBJ2-4, with TRBD2 as a possible D gene (5 bases). The CDR3 contains 13 residues. The germline CDR1 and CDR2 sequences are GTSNPN and SVGIG (reference sequence). Trimming took 1 base from V and 5 from J, leaving 9 bases between them. The CDR3 loop is CAWSAGSENIQYF. DNA for the CDR3: TGTGCCTGGAGTGCGGGATCGGAAAACATTCAGTACTTC.

Details on this clonotype: One junction end does not reproduce the germline sequence, and a read error may be involved. This chain joins TRBV29-1 and TRBJ1-4, with D uncertain. The V gene's germline CDR1 is SQVTM and CDR2 ANQGSEA. This CDR3 has 11 amino acids. Here the CDR3 reads CSGVTNEKLLF. CDR3 nucleotide sequence: TGCAGCGGAGTAACTAATGAAAAACTGCTTTTT. The variable domain in full, completed from reference TRBV29-1 and TRBJ1-4, reads SAVISQKPSRDICQRGTSLTIQCQVDSQVTMMFWYRQQPGQSLTLIATANQGSEATYESGFVIDKFPISRPNLTFSTLTVSNMSPEDSSIYLCSGVTNEKLLFGSGTQLSVL.

In this sample, this clonotype turned up a few times. The chain employs TRBV7-9 and TRBJ2-1, with D perhaps TRBD1 or TRBD2 (6 bases each). The CDR3 covers 13 residues. Germline V gene lookup returns CDR1 SEHNR and CDR2 FQNEAQ (reference sequence). Between the trimmed V and J ends, which lost 11 bases and 2 bases, there was a span of 13 bases. The CDR3 is CALGAGTYNEQFF. CDR3 nucleotide sequence: TGTGCCTTGGGGGCGGGGACCTACAATGAGCAGTTCTTC.

The chain combines TRBV30 with TRBJ2-7, with 7 bases matching TRBD1. CDR3 size: 12 residues. V lost 8 bases and J lost 1; bases outside the gene matches: 5. Germline-derived CDR1 and CDR2 are GTSNPN and SVGIG (reference sequence). The DNA of the CDR3 is TGTGCCCAAGGGGGCGAGTCCTACGAGCAGTACTTC. It specifies CAQGGESYEQYF.

The chain combines TRBV6-1 with TRBJ1-1; 7 bases map to TRBD1. The CDR3 loop spans 15 amino acids. With 6 bases clipped from V and 4 bases from J, the junction kept 11 bases outside the gene matches. CDR1 MNHNS and CDR2 SASEGT come from the germline V gene. This CDR3 reads CASRQPTGHGTEAFF. In nucleotides, the CDR3 is TGTGCCAGCAGGCAACCGACAGGGCATGGCACTGAAGCTTTCTTT.

This clonotype was counted between two and nine times. The chain recombines TRBV30 with TRBJ1-3; D call uncertain. The CDR3 runs to 13 residues. V gave up 3 bases and J gave up 0 bases, with 6 bases separating them. CDR1 and CDR2 (germline): GTSNPN, SVGIG (reference sequence). The CDR3 DNA reads TGTGCCTGGAGCAAGGACTCTGGAAACACCATATATTTT. It yields the protein CAWSKDSGNTIYF.